These 8 T cell receptor beta chains originate from one sample sequenced in a study of cytomegalovirus exposure and HLA in healthy donors. Here immunoSEQ multiplex PCR was the method, and the copy in TCRdb shows in-frame clones only, minus some. The top ten clones hold around 3.4% of a sample with some 38,000 clones, 90% to 95% of them seen once. The sample taken for sequencing was PBMCs. The receptors originated from a man aged 18 to 35 in good health and CMV-seronegative.

The V and J genes are TRBV27 and TRBJ2-2; 12 positions agree with TRBD1. The V segment lost 5 bases and the J segment 5 bases; nucleotides outside the gene matches: 3. The CDR3 loop spans 15 amino acids. Germline V gives CDR1 MNHEY, CDR2 SMNVEV (reference sequence). The DNA for the CDR3 is TGTGCCAGCAGTCGGGACAGGGGGCTTACCGGGGAGCTGTTTTTT. Translated: CASSRDRGLTGELFF.

This chain links TRBV28 with TRBJ2-1; 12 bases map to TRBD2. The J segment lost 10 bases and the V segment lost 6 bases, leaving 13 bases of the junction unmatched. The germline gives CDR1 MDHEN, CDR2 SYDVKM. The CDR3 covers 16 residues. The CDR3 bases are TGTGCCAGCAGCCCCGCCTCTAGCGGGAGGGCCAACGAGCAGTTCTTC. This translates into CASSPASSGRANEQFF.

J is TRBJ1-6 and V is TRBV5-7, with D perhaps matching TRBD1 (6 bases). TRBV5-7 is assigned to the ORF class and has an uncertain function. V was pared by 7 bases and J by 4 bases, with 21 bases between. The CDR3 is 17 amino acids. CDR3 in DNA: TGTGCCAGCGGAGAGGGACACCAAGCCCCTTATAATTCACCCCTCCACTTT. It translates to CASGEGHQAPYNSPLHF.

The chain employs TRBV7-3 and TRBJ2-2, with D maybe TRBD1 (5 bases). Germline assignment: CDR1 SGHTA and CDR2 FQGTGA. Trimming removed 5 bases from V and 8 bases from J, with 12 bases in between. This CDR3 has 13 residues. The CDR3 loop is CASSPIKGGELFF. In DNA, the CDR3 is TGTGCCAGCAGCCCTATAAAGGGGGGGGAGCTGTTTTTT.

This sequence joins TRBV7-8 and TRBJ2-4, with D perhaps matching TRBD1 (6 bases). CDR3 length equals 18 residues. The V end was cut by 0 bases, the J end by 0 bases, with 15 bases between. CDR1 and CDR2 from the germline V gene are SGHVS and FQNEAQ. The CDR3 here is CASSLAWGQGQAKNIQYF. The CDR3 DNA reads as TGTGCCAGCAGCTTAGCCTGGGGTCAGGGACAAGCCAAAAACATTCAGTACTTC.

The chain combines TRBV7-8 with TRBJ2-7; 8 positions match TRBD1. With V trimmed by 4 bases and J by 2 bases, 4 bases remained unmatched. CDR3 length: 14 amino acids. Per the germline V gene, CDR1 is SGHVS and CDR2 is FQNEAQ. In DNA form, the CDR3 reads TGTGCCAGCAGCTCGGGACAGGTTCCCTACGAGCAGTACTTC. Protein product: CASSSGQVPYEQYF.

V and J are TRBV5-5 and TRBJ2-6, with D possibly matching TRBD2 (5 bases). Germline lookup yields CDR1 SGHKS and CDR2 YYEKEE (reference sequence). The CDR3 is 15 residues long. V dropped 4 bases and J dropped 0 bases, with 8 bases sitting between them. CDR3 nucleotide sequence: TGTGCCAGCAGCCCGGCGGGCTCTGGGGCCAACGTCCTGACTTTC. Protein product: CASSPAGSGANVLTF.

The chain uses TRBV6-5 and TRBJ1-1; no clear D gene. The length of the CDR3 is 11 residues. CDR1 is MNHEY, CDR2 SVGAGI, per germline. The V gene lost 4 bases and the J gene lost 11 bases, with 11 bases spanning the gap. CDR3 nucleotide sequence: TGTGCCAGCAGTTCGGCGGGTTTGGCTTTCTTT. This gives the protein CASSSAGLAFF.